A single sample gave rise to the 11 T cell receptor beta chains below, sequenced in a study of beta chain features in type 1 diabetes. Investigators reverse transcribed all isolated RNA, so they sequenced expressed TCRB transcripts. Measured with immunoSEQ multiplex PCR; TCRdb has only the in-frame clones, and not every one. The sample includes around 340,000 clones, around a fifth seen only once; the top ten take 0.044%. The sample taken for sequencing was naive CD4+ T cells from blood. Source of these receptors: a young woman in good health.

This chain joins TRBV4-2 and TRBJ2-7; weak D call: TRBD2 (5 bases). Trimming left V 4 bases short and J 0 bases short, with 10 bases between. Germline lookup yields CDR1 LGHNA and CDR2 YNFKEQ. This CDR3 comprises 14 residues. The CDR3 nucleotides are TGTGCCAGCAGCCCCGCGGGTGGCTCCTACGAGCAGTACTTC. Translating it yields CASSPAGGSYEQYF.

This clone turned up a few times. The chain employs TRBV11-2 and TRBJ2-7; 8 bases match TRBD1. Trimming removed 5 bases from V and 2 bases from J; junction bases left unmatched: 5. The CDR3 sequence is 14 residues long. CDR1 is SGHAT, CDR2 FQNNGV, per germline. This CDR3 reads CASSPGQGPYEQYF. CDR3 nucleotides: TGTGCCAGCAGCCCAGGACAGGGTCCCTACGAGCAGTACTTC.

In its sample, this clone was seen a few times. This chain connects TRBV5-1 to TRBJ1-1; D gene ambiguous. Trimming removed 4 bases at V and 1 base at J, with 11 bases between. The CDR3 is 14 amino acids. Germline V lookup: CDR1 SGHRS, CDR2 YFSETQ. The CDR3 reads CASSLPNGNTEAFF. The CDR3 nucleotides read TGCGCCAGCAGCCTCCCGAACGGGAACACTGAAGCTTTCTTT. Full variable domain (rest looked up from reference TRBV5-1 and TRBJ1-1): KAGVTQTPRYLIKTRGQQVTLSCSPISGHRSVSWYQQTPGQGLQFLFEYFSETQRNKGNFPGRFSGRQFSNSRSEMNVSTLELGDSALYLCASSLPNGNTEAFFGQGTRLTVV.

This clone has only a few counts. This chain joins TRBV2 and TRBJ2-3; the D gene is possibly TRBD1 (6 bases). Trimming took off 10 bases at V and 1 base at J, with 15 bases between the two ends. Germline V CDR1 and CDR2: SNHLY, FYNNEI. The CDR3 spans 14 residues. CDR3: CATRQGFGTDTQYF. The CDR3 DNA follows: TGTGCCACCCGCCAGGGGTTCGGCACAGATACGCAGTATTTT.

The sample holds a few counts of this clone. The V and J genes are TRBV29-1 and TRBJ2-4, with TRBD1 matching over 8 bases. CDR3 length: 13 residues. The V gene's germline CDR1 is SQVTM and CDR2 ANQGSEA. The V and J ends lost 5 bases and 1 base, in that order; junction bases with no gene match: 1. CDR3 residues: CSVRTGAKNIQYF. Here the CDR3 DNA reads TGCAGCGTTAGGACAGGGGCCAAAAACATTCAGTACTTC. Using reference TRBV29-1 and TRBJ2-4 for the parts outside the CDR3, the full variable domain is SAVISQKPSRDICQRGTSLTIQCQVDSQVTMMFWYRQQPGQSLTLIATANQGSEATYESGFVIDKFPISRPNLTFSTLTVSNMSPEDSSIYLCSVRTGAKNIQYFGAGTRLSVL.

This clone was seen a handful of times. The chain links TRBV18 to TRBJ2-7; 9 nucleotides line up with TRBD1. V shed 2 bases, J shed 4 bases, and the junction held 3 bases outside the gene matches. Germline V gene lookup returns CDR1 KGHSH and CDR2 LQKENI. The CDR3 runs to 14 residues. The CDR3 region has the DNA TGTGCCAGCTCACCAGGACAGGGGAAATACGAGCAGTACTTC. Translated: CASSPGQGKYEQYF.

J is TRBJ1-1 and V is TRBV4-3, with 8 bases fitting TRBD1. CDR3 length: 18 residues. In germline, CDR1 is LGHNA, CDR2 YSLEER. With V trimmed by 1 base and J by 1 base, 11 bases remained unmatched. CDR3 residues: CASSQVSSPGTGNTEAFF. The CDR3 coding sequence is TGCGCCAGCAGCCAAGTTTCCTCCCCAGGGACAGGGAACACTGAAGCTTTCTTT.

In its sample, this clone was seen a few times. V and J are TRBV5-1 and TRBJ2-1; 9 nucleotides match TRBD1. The CDR3 has 17 residues. Germline CDR1 and CDR2: SGHRS and YFSETQ. With V trimmed by 1 base and J by 2 bases, 7 bases remained unmatched. The CDR3 DNA reads TGCGCCAGCAGCTTGCCGGGACAGGGTAAGGCCTACAATGAGCAGTTCTTC. As protein: CASSLPGQGKAYNEQFF.

The rearrangement links TRBV5-4 to TRBJ2-3, with TRBD2 identical over 13 bases. V lost 6 bases and J lost 7; bases outside the gene matches: 8. Germline assignment: CDR1 SGHNT and CDR2 YYREEE (reference sequence). This CDR3 has 15 residues. In DNA, the CDR3 is TGTGCCAGCACCATGGGGGGACTAGCGGGAAATACGCAGTATTTT. It specifies CASTMGGLAGNTQYF. The whole variable domain, filled in from reference TRBV5-4 and TRBJ2-3, reads ETGVTQSPTHLIKTRGQQVTLRCSSQSGHNTVSWYQQALGQGPQFIFQYYREEENGRGNFPPRFSGLQFPNYSSELNVNALELDDSALYLCASTMGGLAGNTQYFGPGTRLTVL.

The J gene is TRBJ2-3, the V gene TRBV7-6, with D tentatively TRBD1 (5 bases). Germline assignment: CDR1 SGHVS and CDR2 FNYEAQ. This CDR3 is built from 15 residues. The ends were cut back, 5 bases at V and 2 bases at J, with 14 bases in the middle. The CDR3 here is CASSQQGRATDTQYF. CDR3 bases: TGTGCCAGCAGCCAGCAGGGTAGGGCCACAGATACGCAGTATTTT.

In regard to this clone: Distinct nucleotide sequences in the sample also encode this CDR3. V usage is TRBV15 and J usage is TRBJ1-2; TRBD1 might be the D (5 bases). This CDR3 spans 12 amino acids. The germline V and J ends were trimmed by 3 bases and 4 bases, with 6 bases remaining between them. Germline CDR1 reads LNHNV; CDR2 reads YYDKDF (reference sequence). CDR3 sequence: CATSRDTYGYTF. The CDR3 bases are TGTGCCACCAGCAGGGACACCTATGGCTACACCTTC. The full variable domain, rest sourced from reference TRBV15 and TRBJ1-2, is DAMVIQNPRYQVTQFGKPVTLSCSQTLNHNVMYWYQQKSSQAPKLLFHYYDKDFNNEADTPDNFQSRRPNTSFCFLDIRSPGLGDTAMYLCATSRDTYGYTFGSGTRLTVV.